This T cell receptor (beta chain) emerged from a study of monozygotic twins with inflammatory bowel disease (dated by TCRdb to the late 2010s). For context, the study as a whole: The complete study included around 30 monozygotic twin pairs: 19 IBD-discordant Danish pairs and nine German pairs, of which four were IBD-concordant and five were IBD-discordant. Disease-associated traits were sought mainly through comparisons between IBD patients and their genetically identical healthy co-twins within discordant pairs. Each individual had, on average, about 151 000 unique TCRalpha sequences and 181 000 unique TCRbeta sequences available for analysis.

Libraries were prepared through 5' RACE. The input for every TCR library was approximately 3,500 ng of total RNA. For each sample, cDNA was synthesized in eight separate reactions using SMARTScribe reverse transcriptase. During cDNA synthesis, template switching was used to introduce unique molecular identifiers that contained a 6-nucleotide sample barcode. TCRalpha and TCRbeta cDNA was amplified in two nested PCRs of roughly 17 and 9 cycles, and bead purification was carried out after each PCR. Before amplification, the cDNA was treated with uracil DNA-glycosylase and purified using the QIAquick PCR purification kit. In the second PCR, Illumina TruSeq-compatible adapters and sample-specific barcodes were added. TapeStation and Qubit were used to check library quality and concentration, and roughly 4.6 ng of each library was pooled. Sequencing of pooled libraries was carried out on an Illumina HiSeq2500 single-index Rapid Run using 2 x 100 bp reads and custom sequencing primers. Regarding the original processing steps: UMI-based consensus assembly with MiGEC version 1.2.6 was used to correct PCR and sequencing errors. V(D)J alignment, clonotype assembly and CDR3 extraction were performed with MiXCR version 2.1.1. To normalise gene usage, clonotype sharing and MAIT/NKT TCR abundance, the analysis used the top 1000, 10 000 and 20 000 clonotypes per sample. Diversity was computed as the inverse Simpson index with the vegan R package after downsampling to 27 000 UMIs. Paired Mann-Whitney U tests were applied to discordant twin pairs, with Benjamini-Hochberg correction for multiple testing. The reads went through TCRdb reprocessing, and each CDR3 protein sequence gets one entry with no DNA. These V and J calls rely on TCRdb rather than the paper's analysis. This sample's table lists roughly 150,000 distinct CDR3 sequences. Of the sample, 2% to 3% falls within the top ten clones.

From each donor, a roughly 2.5 ml peripheral blood sample was collected into PAXgene tubes and stored at -80 degrees C. Without any T cell sorting, total RNA was extracted from whole blood using the PAXgene blood miRNA kit on an automated QIAcube. Peripheral blood from monozygotic twin pairs who were concordant or discordant for inflammatory bowel disease underwent deep TCRalpha and TCRbeta repertoire profiling using unique molecular barcoding. Smoking habits were recorded for all twin pairs, and individuals were classified as current, former or never smokers. With regard to this clonotype: Its antigen is still unknown.

The full study reports these points: No single strong signal or clonotype linked to IBD turned up in the results, so the idea that one exists was not supported. Different T cell subtypes could not be distinguished in the analysis. Repertoire similarity did not differ between concordant and discordant twins, possibly due to limited statistical power. Because patients were on differing immunosuppressive treatments, the repertoires may have picked up extra background noise and inter-individual variability. IBD patients shared fewer clonotypes with other individuals than healthy twins did, most markedly in patients showing signs of disease activity. TCRbeta repertoire diversity, by inverse Simpson index, was decreased in IBD patients compared with their healthy co-twins.

Reading the germline V gene (reference sequence) gives CDR1 DFQATT and CDR2 SNEGSKA. Including the terminal cysteine and phenylalanine, the CDR3 comprises 14 residues. DNA is not on record. This sequence was found in a human donor with ulcerative colitis or Crohn's disease, or a healthy co-twin of an affected twin (not recorded which). The chain employs TRBV20-1 and TRBJ2-4; checking the TCRdb D call of TRBD2 is not possible without DNA. The sequencing sample was made of blood. For the CDR3, the sequence is CSAALAGGLNIQYF.